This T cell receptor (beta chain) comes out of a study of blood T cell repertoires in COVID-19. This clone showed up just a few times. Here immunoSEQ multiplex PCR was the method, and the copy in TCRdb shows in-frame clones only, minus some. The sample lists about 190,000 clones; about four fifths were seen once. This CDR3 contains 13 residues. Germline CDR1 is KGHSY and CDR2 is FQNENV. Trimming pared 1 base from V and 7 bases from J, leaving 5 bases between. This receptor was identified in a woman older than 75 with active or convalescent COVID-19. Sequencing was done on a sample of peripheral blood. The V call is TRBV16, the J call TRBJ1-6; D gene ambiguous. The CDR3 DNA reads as TGTGCCAGCAGCCAATACACCAATTCACCCCTCCACTTT. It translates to CASSQYTNSPLHF.